These T cell receptor beta chains were read from a single sample in a study of blood T cell repertoires in COVID-19. The table came from immunoSEQ multiplex PCR; TCRdb's copy has only in-frame clones and leaves some out. The sample carries approximately 210,000 clones, 90% to 95% recorded once. Sequenced sample: peripheral blood. The receptors here all came from a man under 40 with acute or convalescent COVID-19. CDR3s include the opening cysteine and the closing phenylalanine or tryptophan. A D gene is named only where the DNA matches it firmly. Size is omitted from some rows. Given values are once, few, many or a class for expanded clones.

v_call	d_call	j_call	clone_size	cdr3_aa	cdr3_nt
TRBV9	-	TRBJ1-1	-	CASKQAEGRATEAFF	TGTGCCAGCAAGCAAGCGGAGGGACGGGCCACTGAAGCTTTCTTT
TRBV7-3	TRBD1	TRBJ1-2	-	CASSLRDRAREANYGYTF	TGTGCCAGCAGCTTAAGGGACAGGGCACGGGAAGCTAACTATGGCTACACCTTC
TRBV5-4	-	TRBJ2-7	-	CASSLASEQYF	TGTGCCAGCAGCTTGGCTAGCGAGCAGTACTTC
TRBV9	TRBD1	TRBJ2-5	-	CASSVRTGVQETQYF	TGTGCCAGCAGCGTCCGGACAGGCGTCCAAGAGACCCAGTACTTC
TRBV18	TRBD1	TRBJ1-5	-	CASSPAGGRQPQHF	TGTGCCAGCTCACCAGCAGGGGGCAGGCAGCCCCAGCATTTT
TRBV11-2	TRBD2	TRBJ2-7	-	CASSLASGNIYEQYF	TGTGCCAGCAGCTTAGCTAGCGGGAATATCTACGAGCAGTACTTC
TRBV11-2	-	TRBJ1-2	-	CASSFFVSGGGGYTF	TGTGCCAGCAGCTTTTTCGTATCGGGGGGAGGAGGCTACACCTTC
TRBV10-2	-	TRBJ1-5	-	CASRRGRGQPQHF	TGCGCCAGCAGGAGGGGGAGGGGCCAGCCCCAGCATTTT
TRBV15	TRBD1	TRBJ1-5	-	CATSSRTGGVVQPQHF	TGTGCCACCAGCTCCCGGACAGGGGGCGTTGTTCAGCCCCAGCATTTT
TRBV7-8	-	TRBJ2-6	few	CASSSPSSAVSGANVLTF	TGTGCCAGCAGCTCCCCGTCTAGCGCCGTCTCTGGGGCCAACGTCCTGACTTTC
TRBV6-6	TRBD1	TRBJ1-5	medium-sized	CASSYGTDLSNQPQHF	TGTGCCAGCAGTTACGGGACAGACCTTAGCAATCAGCCCCAGCATTTT
TRBV2	TRBD2	TRBJ2-1	-	CASKMTSGGVNNEQFF	TGTGCCAGCAAAATGACTAGCGGGGGGGTCAACAATGAGCAGTTCTTC
TRBV7-9	-	TRBJ1-1	-	CATQTGNTEAFF	TGTGCCACCCAAACTGGGAACACTGAAGCTTTCTTT
TRBV7-3	TRBD2	TRBJ2-1	-	CASSPGLAAYNEQFF	TGTGCCAGCAGCCCGGGACTAGCGGCCTACAATGAGCAGTTCTTC
TRBV5-1	-	TRBJ2-2	-	CASRRGSSNTGELFF	TGCGCCAGCAGGAGGGGGTCCTCGAACACCGGGGAGCTGTTTTTT
TRBV7-2	-	TRBJ1-6	-	CASSTGGGSPLHF	TGTGCCAGCAGCACGGGAGGTGGTTCACCCCTCCACTTT
TRBV30	TRBD2	TRBJ2-1	-	CAWGYPPLTGGLYNEQFF	TGTGCCTGGGGGTACCCTCCCTTGACGGGGGGGCTTTACAATGAGCAGTTCTTC
TRBV13	-	TRBJ2-7	-	CASSLGLVSYEQYF	TGTGCCAGCAGCTTAGGGTTAGTATCCTACGAGCAGTACTTC
TRBV6-5	TRBD1	TRBJ1-5	-	CASSRTGAQPQHF	TGTGCCAGCAGTAGGACAGGGGCCCAGCCCCAGCATTTT
TRBV24-1	TRBD1	TRBJ1-2	-	CATSSATGTEGYTF	TGTGCCACCAGTTCCGCGACAGGGACTGAAGGCTACACCTTC
TRBV3-1/TRBV3-2	TRBD1	TRBJ2-1	once	CASSPSSRQGTFF	TGTGCCAGCAGCCCCTCTTCTCGACAGGGGACGTTCTTC
TRBV2	-	TRBJ2-7	-	CASSVRLLQVQYF	TGTGCCAGCAGTGTTAGGCTTCTCCAGGTGCAGTACTTC
TRBV10-3	-	TRBJ2-1	-	CAISDHTRGSSYNEQFF	TGTGCCATCAGTGACCACACGAGGGGGAGCTCCTACAATGAGCAGTTCTTC
TRBV23-1	-	TRBJ2-7	-	CASIMGWTELIGEQYF	TGCGCCAGCATCATGGGATGGACAGAGTTAATTGGCGAGCAGTACTTC
TRBV28	-	TRBJ2-1	-	CASSLLAWSEQFF	TGTGCCAGCAGTTTACTAGCCTGGAGTGAGCAGTTCTTC
TRBV6-5	-	TRBJ2-7	-	CASSLDRSYEQYF	TGTGCCAGCAGTCTAGACAGGTCCTACGAGCAGTACTTC
TRBV11-3	TRBD1	TRBJ2-5	-	CASSSRTGGGQETQYF	TGTGCCAGCAGCTCTCGGACAGGGGGTGGACAAGAGACCCAGTACTTC
TRBV5-1	-	TRBJ1-4	-	CASSWYTGSRNEKLFF	TGCGCCAGCAGCTGGTACACAGGGTCGAGGAATGAAAAACTGTTTTTT
TRBV28	TRBD1	TRBJ2-3	-	CASSPDRVDTQYF	TGTGCCAGCAGTCCAGACAGGGTAGATACGCAGTATTTT
TRBV6-5	-	TRBJ1-2	-	CASIGGLIANYGYTF	TGTGCCAGCATCGGAGGACTGATCGCTAACTATGGCTACACCTTC
TRBV28	-	TRBJ1-5	-	CASSLSLSENQPQHF	TGTGCCAGCAGTTTATCTTTGTCGGAGAATCAGCCCCAGCATTTT
TRBV3-1/TRBV3-2	-	TRBJ1-6	-	CASSQSYGSPLHF	TGTGCCAGCAGCCAATCTTACGGTTCACCCCTCCACTTT
TRBV5-1	TRBD1	TRBJ2-2	-	CASSIGQGGTGELFF	TGCGCCAGCAGCATAGGACAGGGGGGCACCGGGGAGCTGTTTTTT
TRBV10-2	-	TRBJ2-2	-	CASSDLGHYTGELFF	TGCGCCAGCAGTGATTTGGGACACTACACCGGGGAGCTGTTTTTT
TRBV29-1	TRBD1	TRBJ2-3	-	CSAGTATDTQYF	TGCAGCGCTGGGACAGCCACAGATACGCAGTATTTT
TRBV27	-	TRBJ2-4	once	CASSLSSTSRGNIQYF	TGTGCCAGCAGTTTATCCTCCACCTCCCGAGGGAACATTCAGTACTTC
TRBV7-9	TRBD1	TRBJ2-2	-	CASSLETGGYSGELFF	TGTGCCAGCAGCTTAGAGACAGGGGGCTATTCCGGGGAGCTGTTTTTT
TRBV5-1	-	TRBJ2-3	once	CASSILHETQYF	TGCGCCAGCAGCATCCTGCACGAGACGCAGTATTTT
TRBV30	-	TRBJ1-3	-	CAWTSGTHSGNTIYF	TGTGCCTGGACCTCCGGGACTCACTCTGGAAACACCATATATTTT
TRBV6-7	-	TRBJ1-2	-	CASSYEDSPLKGYTF	TGTGCCAGCAGTTACGAAGACAGCCCCTTGAAGGGCTACACCTTC
TRBV5-4	TRBD2	TRBJ2-3	once	CASSSSGGTTDTQYF	TGTGCCAGCAGTTCTAGCGGGGGAACCACAGATACGCAGTATTTT
TRBV28	-	TRBJ2-1	-	CASRGRRSNYEQFF	TGTGCCAGCAGAGGAAGGCGGAGCAACTATGAGCAGTTCTTC
TRBV6-4	-	TRBJ1-6	-	CASSDKTGSPLHF	TGTGCCAGCAGTGACAAAACCGGTTCACCCCTCCACTTT
TRBV5-1	-	TRBJ1-2	-	CASAKGEGFGYTF	TGCGCCAGCGCAAAAGGAGAGGGATTTGGCTACACCTTC
TRBV10-3	-	TRBJ2-3	-	CAIRSVEFGSDTQYF	TGTGCCATCAGGTCGGTGGAGTTCGGGTCAGATACGCAGTATTTT
TRBV18	TRBD1	TRBJ1-2	-	CASSPSQGGYGYTF	TGTGCCAGCTCACCAAGTCAGGGGGGCTATGGCTACACCTTC
TRBV19	TRBD1	TRBJ1-1	once	CASSGTGGNTEAFF	TGTGCCAGTAGTGGGACAGGGGGCAACACTGAAGCTTTCTTT
TRBV5-8	TRBD1	TRBJ2-7	-	CASSPEGTGLSLFEQYF	TGTGCCAGCAGCCCGGAAGGGACAGGACTATCCCTGTTCGAGCAGTACTTC
TRBV28	-	TRBJ2-5	-	CATAVRETQYF	TGTGCCACCGCGGTCCGAGAGACCCAGTACTTC